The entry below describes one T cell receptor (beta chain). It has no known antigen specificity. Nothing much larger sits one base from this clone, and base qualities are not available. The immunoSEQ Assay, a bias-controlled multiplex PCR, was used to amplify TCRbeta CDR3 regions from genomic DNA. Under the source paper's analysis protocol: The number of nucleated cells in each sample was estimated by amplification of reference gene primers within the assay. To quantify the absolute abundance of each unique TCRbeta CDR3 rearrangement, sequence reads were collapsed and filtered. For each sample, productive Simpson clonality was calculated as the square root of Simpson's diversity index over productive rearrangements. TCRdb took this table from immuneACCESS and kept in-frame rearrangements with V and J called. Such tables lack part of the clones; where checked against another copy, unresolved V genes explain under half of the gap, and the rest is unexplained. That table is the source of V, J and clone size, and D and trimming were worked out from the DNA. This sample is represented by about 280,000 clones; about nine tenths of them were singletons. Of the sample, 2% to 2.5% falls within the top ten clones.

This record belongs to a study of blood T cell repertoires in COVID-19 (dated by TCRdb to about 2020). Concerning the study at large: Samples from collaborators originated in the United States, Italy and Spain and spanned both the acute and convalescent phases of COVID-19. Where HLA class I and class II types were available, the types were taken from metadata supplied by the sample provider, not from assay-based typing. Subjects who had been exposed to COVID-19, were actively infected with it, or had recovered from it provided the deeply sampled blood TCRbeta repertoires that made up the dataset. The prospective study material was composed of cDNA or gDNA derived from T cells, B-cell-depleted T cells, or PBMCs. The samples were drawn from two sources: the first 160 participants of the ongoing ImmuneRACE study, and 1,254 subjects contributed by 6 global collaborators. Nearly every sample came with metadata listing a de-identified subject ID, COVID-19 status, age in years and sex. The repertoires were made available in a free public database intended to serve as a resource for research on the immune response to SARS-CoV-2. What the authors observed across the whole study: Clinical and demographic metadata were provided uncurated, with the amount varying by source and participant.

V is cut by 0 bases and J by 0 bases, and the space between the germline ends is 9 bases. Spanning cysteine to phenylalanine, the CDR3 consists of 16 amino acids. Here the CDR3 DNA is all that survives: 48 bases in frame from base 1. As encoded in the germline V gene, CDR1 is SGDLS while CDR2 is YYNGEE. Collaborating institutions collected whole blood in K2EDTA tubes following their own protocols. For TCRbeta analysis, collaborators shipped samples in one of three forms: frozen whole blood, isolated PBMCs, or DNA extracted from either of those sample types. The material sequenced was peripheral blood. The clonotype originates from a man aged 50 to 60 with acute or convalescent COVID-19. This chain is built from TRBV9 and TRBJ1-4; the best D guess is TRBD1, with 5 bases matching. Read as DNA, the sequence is TGTGCCAGCAGCGTAGGTCGGGGGGCAACTAATGAAAAACTGTTTTTT. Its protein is CASSVGRGATNEKLFF.